Following are 10 T cell receptor beta chains from one sample sequenced in a study of regulatory T cells in long-lasting Graves disease. Arm-PCR of CDR3 regions and iRepertoire HTBI primers were used to build TCR beta libraries. Via MiXCR, TCRdb re-called the multiplex PCR reads, giving one row per CDR3 protein. This sample has roughly 400,000 distinct CDR3 sequences; roughly 20% occur once, and the top ten carry around 20%. Time point of the sample: persistent/refractory GD, antithyroid drugs over 5 years with positive TRAb. PBMC RNA served as the TCR library source. Here the sequenced sample was peripheral blood mononuclear cells (PBMCs), taken when the disease was refractory, from a patient treated with antithyroid drugs. The receptors shown here come from a female donor with Graves disease.

The chain links TRBV19 to TRBJ1-1; D unclear. Germline CDR1 reads LNHDA; CDR2 reads SQIVND (reference sequence). The CDR3 is made up of 11 amino acids. Trimming took 5 bases from V and 6 from J, leaving 7 bases between them. CDR3 nucleotides: TGTGCCAGTAGTCGCATGGCTGAAGCTTTCTTT. As protein: CASSRMAEAFF.

This clonotype was counted only a few times. The gene calls are TRBV20-1 and TRBJ1-2; D is uncertain. The CDR3 spans 13 residues. V was clipped by 6 bases and J by 2 bases, with 13 bases between them. Germline V gives CDR1 DFQATT, CDR2 SNEGSKA (reference sequence). The CDR3 spells CSATQVPNYGYTF. Written as DNA, the CDR3 is TGCAGTGCGACCCAGGTCCCCAACTATGGCTACACCTTC.

J is TRBJ1-3 and V is TRBV30; 11 bases are shared with TRBD1. J lost 0 bases, V lost 0 bases, and 7 bases had no gene match. Germline values: CDR1 GTSNPN, CDR2 SVGIG (reference sequence). The CDR3 covers 18 residues. Written as DNA, the CDR3 is TGTGCCTGGAGTGTAGTCCCCGGGACAGGGGGCTCTGGAAACACCATATATTTT. Translated, it gives CAWSVVPGTGGSGNTIYF.

This clonotype has ten or more counts. The rearrangement joins TRBV27 to TRBJ2-7; 11 nucleotides agree with TRBD2. Germline CDR1 MNHEY, CDR2 SMNVEV (reference sequence). This CDR3 spans 16 amino acids. The V and J ends lost 3 bases and 3 bases, in that order; junction bases with no gene match: 7. CDR3 region: CASSLSSGRPHYEQYF. The CDR3 DNA reads TGTGCCAGCAGTTTGTCTAGCGGGAGGCCTCACTACGAGCAGTACTTC.

The V call is TRBV13, the J call TRBJ2-7, with D possibly being TRBD2 (5 bases). V lost 5 bases and J 5 bases, leaving 16 bases between the germline ends. Germline V gene sequence: CDR1 PRHDT, CDR2 FYEKMQ (reference sequence). The CDR3 is made up of 14 amino acids. Written as DNA, the CDR3 is TGTGCCAGCAGCGCGAAGACTTGGAGGCACGAGCAGTACTTC. It translates to CASSAKTWRHEQYF.

This clonotype was counted a few times. V and J are TRBV20-1 and TRBJ2-7, with TRBD2 matching 7 bases. V was pared by 5 bases and J by 6 bases, with 10 bases of the junction left unmatched. The CDR3 totals 13 residues. The germline gives CDR1 DFQATT, CDR2 SNEGSKA (reference sequence). The CDR3 sequence: CSAGLAGVREQYF. The CDR3 nucleotides read TGCAGTGCTGGATTGGCGGGAGTGCGCGAGCAGTACTTC.

The chain combines TRBV15 with TRBJ2-2, with 8 nucleotides matching TRBD2. The CDR3 contains 15 residues. Per germline, CDR1 LNHNV and CDR2 YYDKDF (reference sequence). Trimming at V came to 2 bases and at J to 8 bases, leaving 7 bases not matched to a gene. CDR3 sequence: CATSRSTGTRGELFF. The CDR3 DNA reads TGTGCCACCAGCAGAAGTACCGGGACTAGAGGGGAGCTGTTTTTT.

This clonotype showed up many times. The J gene is TRBJ2-5, the V gene TRBV28; 12 bases line up with TRBD2. This CDR3 is 16 amino acids long. Germline-derived CDR1 and CDR2 are MDHEN and SYDVKM. J was trimmed by 5 bases and V by 1 base; bases with no gene match: 5. The CDR3 bases are TGTGCCAGCAGTTTATCCCCTAGCGGGGGGGATGAGACCCAGTACTTC. It yields the protein CASSLSPSGGDETQYF.

A word on this clonotype: This may come from a read error, since a much larger clone is one base off. V gene TRBV28 combines with J gene TRBJ2-7, with 8 bases identical to TRBD2. The CDR3 consists of 13 residues. The germline V gene encodes CDR1 MDHEN and CDR2 SYDVKM. The CDR3 region has the DNA TGTGCCAACAGTCCAGGACTAGCACCCGAGCAGTACTTC. Residues: CANSPGLAPEQYF.

The chain has TRBV7-9 and TRBJ1-4; D gene unclear. Trimming removed 1 base from V and 8 bases from J, with 11 bases in between. Germline CDR1 SEHNR, CDR2 FQNEAQ (reference sequence). The CDR3 totals 14 residues. The CDR3 region is CASSLEGPAEKLFF. CDR3 nucleotides: TGTGCCAGCAGCTTAGAAGGTCCGGCAGAAAAACTGTTTTTT.